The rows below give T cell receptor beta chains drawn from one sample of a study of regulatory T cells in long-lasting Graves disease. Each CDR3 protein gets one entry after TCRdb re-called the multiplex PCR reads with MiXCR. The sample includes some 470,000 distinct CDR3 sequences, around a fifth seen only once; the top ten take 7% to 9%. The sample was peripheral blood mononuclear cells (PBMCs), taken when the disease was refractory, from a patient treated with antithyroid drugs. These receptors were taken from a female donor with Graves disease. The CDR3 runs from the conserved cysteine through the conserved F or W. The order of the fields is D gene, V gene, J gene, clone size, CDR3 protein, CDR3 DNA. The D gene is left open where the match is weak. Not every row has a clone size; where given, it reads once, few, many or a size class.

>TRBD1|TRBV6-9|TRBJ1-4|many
CASSYSPTGTNEKLFF
TGTGCCAGCAGTTACTCCCCGACAGGGACTAATGAAAAACTGTTTTTT
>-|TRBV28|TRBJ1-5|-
CASRINRAANQPQHF
TGTGCCAGCAGAATCAATCGAGCCGCCAATCAGCCCCAGCATTTT
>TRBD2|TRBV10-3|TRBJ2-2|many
CAITSGSAAGELFF
TGTGCCATCACAAGCGGGAGTGCGGCCGGGGAGCTGTTTTTT
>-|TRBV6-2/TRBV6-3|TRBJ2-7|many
CASSYRGAYEQYF
TGTGCCAGCAGTTACAGAGGGGCCTACGAGCAGTACTTC
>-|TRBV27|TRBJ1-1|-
CASSSGVGPKGAFF
TGTGCCAGCAGTTCGGGGGTTGGGCCCAAGGGAGCTTTCTTT
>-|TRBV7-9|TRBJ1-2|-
CASSLGGVTPYGYTF
TGTGCCAGCAGCCTAGGGGGGGTTACCCCCTATGGCTACACCTTC
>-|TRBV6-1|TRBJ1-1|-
CASSDFRGTNTEAFF
TGTGCCAGCAGTGATTTTCGGGGAACGAACACTGAAGCTTTCTTT
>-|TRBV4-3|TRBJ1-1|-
CASSQDGIGDTEAFF
TGCGCCAGCAGCCAAGATGGGATAGGGGACACTGAAGCTTTCTTT
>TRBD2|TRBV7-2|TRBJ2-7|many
CASSLGPSGNSYEQYF
TGTGCCAGCAGCTTAGGCCCTAGCGGGAACTCCTACGAGCAGTACTTC
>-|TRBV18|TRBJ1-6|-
CASSPPPGYDNSPLHF
TGTGCCAGCTCGCCACCACCAGGGTACGATAATTCACCCCTCCACTTT
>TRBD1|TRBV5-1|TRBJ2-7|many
CASSLYPGQGSYEQYF
TGCGCCAGCAGCTTATATCCGGGACAGGGGTCCTACGAGCAGTACTTC
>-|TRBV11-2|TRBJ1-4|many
CASSSTGGVAEKLFF
TGTGCCAGCAGCTCAACGGGAGGGGTGGCTGAAAAACTGTTTTTT
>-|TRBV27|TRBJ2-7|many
CASSSYYQERDYEQYF
TGTGCCAGCAGTTCCTACTACCAAGAAAGGGACTACGAGCAGTACTTC
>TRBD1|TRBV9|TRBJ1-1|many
CASSATGAENTEAFF
TGTGCCAGCAGCGCGACAGGGGCGGAGAACACTGAAGCTTTCTTT
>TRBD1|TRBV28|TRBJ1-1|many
CASSIGQGGTEAFF
TGTGCCAGCAGTATCGGACAGGGTGGCACTGAAGCTTTCTTT
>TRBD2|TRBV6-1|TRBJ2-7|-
CASVENQGGSYEQYF
TGTGCCAGCGTCGAGAATCAGGGAGGGTCGTACGAGCAGTACTTC
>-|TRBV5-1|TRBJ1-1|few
CASSPFQGRTEAFF
TGCGCCAGCAGTCCGTTCCAGGGGAGAACTGAAGCTTTCTTT
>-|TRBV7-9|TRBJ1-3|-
CASTAGVFSGNTIYF
TGTGCCAGCACGGCGGGGGTGTTCTCTGGAAACACCATATATTTT
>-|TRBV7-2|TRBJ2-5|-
CASSPRWGDQETQYF
TGTGCCAGCAGCCCCCGCTGGGGCGACCAAGAGACCCAGTACTTC
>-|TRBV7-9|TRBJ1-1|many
CASSSDANTEAFF
TGTGCCAGCAGCTCGGACGCGAACACTGAAGCTTTCTTT
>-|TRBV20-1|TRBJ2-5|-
CSARTSSQLTQYF
TGCAGTGCTAGGACATCCTCCCAACTGACCCAGTACTTC
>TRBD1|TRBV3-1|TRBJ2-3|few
CASSHRGQGDTQYF
TGTGCCAGCAGCCACAGGGGGCAGGGAGATACGCAGTATTTT
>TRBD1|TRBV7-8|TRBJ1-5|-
CASSQLTGGYESNQPQHF
TGTGCCAGCAGCCAACTTACAGGGGGCTACGAGAGCAATCAGCCCCAGCATTTT
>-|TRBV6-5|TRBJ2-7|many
CASSYSARIVKEQYF
TGTGCCAGCAGTTACTCGGCCCGGATTGTTAAGGAGCAGTACTTC
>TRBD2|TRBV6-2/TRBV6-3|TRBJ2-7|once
CASSYSGTSGKTYEQYF
TGTGCCAGCAGTTACTCGGGTACTAGCGGGAAAACCTACGAGCAGTACTTC
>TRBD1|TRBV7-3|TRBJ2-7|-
CASSFRDRDREQYF
TGTGCCAGCAGCTTCCGGGACAGGGATCGCGAGCAGTACTTC
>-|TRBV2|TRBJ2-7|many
CASSDQTGFLSEQYF
TGTGCCAGCAGTGACCAAACAGGGTTTCTATCCGAGCAGTACTTC
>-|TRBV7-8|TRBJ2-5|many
CASSSRGGAGETQYF
TGTGCCAGCAGCAGCAGGGGGGGGGCGGGAGAGACCCAGTACTTC
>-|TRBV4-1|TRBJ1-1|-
CASSQEQGIFVEAFF
TGCGCCAGCAGCCAAGAGCAGGGGATCTTCGTTGAAGCTTTCTTT
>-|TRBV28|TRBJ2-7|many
CASSLSQWGNEQYF
TGTGCCAGCAGTTTATCCCAGTGGGGAAACGAGCAGTACTTC
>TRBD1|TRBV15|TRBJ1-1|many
CATSTRDSQRPTEAFF
TGTGCCACCAGCACCCGGGACAGCCAGAGGCCCACTGAAGCTTTCTTT
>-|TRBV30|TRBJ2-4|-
CAWANKGVSDIQYF
TGTGCCTGGGCGAATAAGGGGGTCTCGGACATTCAGTACTTC
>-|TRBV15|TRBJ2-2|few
CATRTGGFTGELFF
TGTGCCACCAGAACCGGCGGCTTCACCGGGGAGCTGTTTTTT
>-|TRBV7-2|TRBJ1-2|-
CASSARLRGPNYGYTF
TGTGCCAGCAGCGCCCGCCTTAGGGGTCCTAACTATGGCTACACCTTC
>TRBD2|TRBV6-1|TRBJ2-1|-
CATSRGSSYNEQFF
TGTGCCACCTCGCGGGGGAGCTCCTACAATGAGCAGTTCTTC
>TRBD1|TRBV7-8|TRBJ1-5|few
CASSLRPRQGAQPQHF
TGTGCCAGCAGCTTGAGGCCGCGACAGGGAGCTCAGCCCCAGCATTTT
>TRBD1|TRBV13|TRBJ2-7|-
CAGSLGQGENYEQYF
TGTGCCGGCAGCTTAGGACAGGGGGAGAACTACGAGCAGTACTTC
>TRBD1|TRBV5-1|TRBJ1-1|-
CASSRGTGAGTEAFF
TGCGCCAGCAGCCGGGGGACAGGGGCGGGGACTGAAGCTTTCTTT
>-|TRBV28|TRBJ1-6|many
CASSFPTGGNSPLHF
TGTGCCAGCAGTTTCCCGACAGGAGGAAATTCACCCCTCCACTTT
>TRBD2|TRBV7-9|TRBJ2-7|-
CASSPRRTETSSWVEQYF
TGTGCCAGCAGCCCCCGCAGAACCGAGACTAGCTCTTGGGTCGAGCAGTACTTC
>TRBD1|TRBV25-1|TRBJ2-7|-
CASRGTAPPYEQYF
TGTGCCAGCAGAGGGACAGCCCCCCCCTACGAGCAGTACTTC
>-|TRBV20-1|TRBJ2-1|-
CSAGTLSSYNEQFF
TGCAGTGCTGGAACCTTAAGCTCCTACAATGAGCAGTTCTTC
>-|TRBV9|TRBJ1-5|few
CASSAGVGVVQPQHF
TGTGCCAGCAGCGCAGGGGTGGGGGTCGTCCAGCCCCAGCATTTT
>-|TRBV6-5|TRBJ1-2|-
CASSYSLTEDGYTF
TGTGCCAGCAGTTACTCGCTGACGGAGGATGGCTACACCTTC
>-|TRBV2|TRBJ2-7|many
CASSDWSPSYEQYF
TGTGCCAGCAGTGACTGGAGTCCCTCCTACGAGCAGTACTTC
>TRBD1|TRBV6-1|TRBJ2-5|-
CASSRPDRAVETQYF
TGTGCCAGCAGTCGACCGGACAGGGCGGTGGAGACCCAGTACTTC
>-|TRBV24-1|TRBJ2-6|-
CATSDQGSAGANVLTF
TGTGCCACCAGTGATCAGGGATCGGCTGGGGCCAACGTCCTGACTTTC
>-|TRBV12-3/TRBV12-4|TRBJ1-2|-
CASSRNEGLAYTF
TGTGCCAGCAGTAGAAATGAGGGGTTGGCTTACACCTTC
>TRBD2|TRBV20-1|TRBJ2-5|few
CSARVGPRAGGPPETQYF
TGCAGTGCTAGAGTTGGGCCGAGGGCGGGGGGCCCCCCAGAGACCCAGTACTTC
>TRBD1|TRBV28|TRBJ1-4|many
CASSISGQGMDEKLFF
TGTGCCAGCAGTATCTCGGGACAGGGGATGGATGAAAAACTGTTTTTT
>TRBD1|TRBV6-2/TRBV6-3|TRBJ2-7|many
CASIYRGTYEQYF
TGTGCCAGTATCTACAGGGGTACCTACGAGCAGTACTTC
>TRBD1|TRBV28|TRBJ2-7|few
CASSFRDRGPYEQYF
TGTGCCAGCAGTTTCCGGGACAGGGGACCCTACGAGCAGTACTTC
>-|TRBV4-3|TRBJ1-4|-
CASSQGYKGVLFF
TGCGCCAGCAGCCAAGGGTACAAGGGGGTACTGTTTTTT
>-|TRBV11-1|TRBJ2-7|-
CASSLALQPYEQYF
TGTGCCAGCAGCTTAGCGCTACAGCCCTACGAGCAGTACTTC
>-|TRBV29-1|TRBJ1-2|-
CSAELNPGSYGYTF
TGCAGCGCCGAGTTAAACCCCGGGAGCTATGGCTACACCTTC